This paragraph reports one T cell receptor beta chain. Its specificity is unknown. This specimen belongs to a study of persistence of HIV-infected CD4 T cells. V lost 0 bases and J 8 bases, leaving 15 bases between the germline ends. Germline V gene data show CDR1 as SGHRS and CDR2 as YFSETQ. The CDR3 totals 16 residues. Cells were stimulated with overlapping HIV-1 Gag 15-mer peptides. CD40L-negative CD69-negative CD45RO-high memory CD4+ T cells were sorted as populations depleted of antigen-responding cells. The libraries were made with immunoSEQ version 4 in survey mode. Clones were sequenced by immunoSEQ multiplex PCR, and TCRdb holds only the in-frame ones, with some missing. The sample gives about 36,000 clones, 75% to 90% of which show up once; roughly 1% is in the top ten. The study, taken as a whole, reports: Compared with CD3/CD28-stimulated cells, CMV- and Gag-responding cells showed lower TCRbeta richness.

This clonotype originated in an adult with HIV. The donor label of this sample is uncertain. The chain links TRBV5-1 to TRBJ1-6, with D perhaps matching TRBD1 (5 bases). The specimen was cultured CD4+ T cells from PBMCs, collected from a patient who received antiretroviral therapy. CDR3: CASSLGQPNFDSPLHF. Here the CDR3 DNA reads TGCGCCAGCAGCTTGGGACAGCCGAATTTCGATTCACCCCTCCACTTT.